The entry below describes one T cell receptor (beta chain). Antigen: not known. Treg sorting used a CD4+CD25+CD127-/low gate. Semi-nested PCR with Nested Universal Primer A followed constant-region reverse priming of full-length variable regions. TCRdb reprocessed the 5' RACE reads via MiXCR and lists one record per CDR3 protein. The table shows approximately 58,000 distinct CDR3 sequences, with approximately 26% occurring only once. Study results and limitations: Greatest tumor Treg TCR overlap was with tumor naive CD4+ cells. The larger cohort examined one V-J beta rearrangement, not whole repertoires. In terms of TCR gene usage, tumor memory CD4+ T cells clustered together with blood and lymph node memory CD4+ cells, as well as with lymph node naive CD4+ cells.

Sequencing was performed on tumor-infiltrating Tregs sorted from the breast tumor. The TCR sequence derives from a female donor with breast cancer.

The CDR3 here is CAISPDRGTEAFF. In DNA form, the CDR3 reads TGTGCCATCAGCCCAGACAGGGGCACTGAAGCTTTCTTT. The chain joins TRBV10-3 to TRBJ1-1; 8 positions match TRBD1. The junction had 4 bases not matched to a gene; V was cut back by 6 bases and J by 4 bases. The CDR3 covers 13 residues. CDR1 is ENHRY, CDR2 SYGVKD, per germline.